This is a list of T cell receptor beta chains from one sample in a study of blood T cells in healthy people across ages. MiXCR, applied by TCRdb to the 5' RACE reads, yields one record per CDR3 protein. The sample has roughly 550,000 distinct CDR3 sequences; 20% to 30% are singletons. These data also formed part of another study, on T cells of mothers and their children.

The sequencing sample was made of blood. These receptors originate from a boy between 10 and 17 years old in good health. Both conserved end residues are part of each CDR3. The order of the fields is D gene, J gene, V gene, clone size, CDR3 protein, CDR3 DNA. A D gene is named only where the DNA matches it firmly. Clone sizes are given selectively: once, few, many, or a class where the clone is expanded.

NA | TRBJ1-1 | TRBV4-3 | NA | CASSQDEGVNTEAFF | TGCGCCAGCAGCCAAGACGAGGGGGTGAACACTGAAGCTTTCTTT
NA | TRBJ2-2 | TRBV12-3/TRBV12-4 | NA | CASSPAGGDTGELFF | TGTGCCAGCAGCCCAGCTGGGGGAGACACCGGGGAGCTGTTTTTT
NA | TRBJ2-3 | TRBV20-1 | NA | CSASHLTLTDTQYF | TGCAGTGCTAGCCACCTGACCCTCACAGATACGCAGTATTTT
TRBD1 | TRBJ1-1 | TRBV3-1 | few | CASRPRQGGRAFF | TGTGCCAGCAGACCCCGACAGGGCGGGAGGGCTTTCTTT
TRBD2 | TRBJ2-1 | TRBV6-5 | NA | CASSYTGTRVHEQFF | TGTGCCAGCAGTTACACCGGGACTAGAGTTCATGAGCAGTTCTTC
NA | TRBJ2-5 | TRBV7-8 | NA | CASSSQGRIEQETQYF | TGTGCCAGCAGCTCCCAGGGGCGGATAGAACAAGAGACCCAGTACTTC
NA | TRBJ2-2 | TRBV10-2 | NA | CASSDYRPPDTGELFF | TGCGCCAGCAGTGATTATAGACCCCCGGACACCGGGGAGCTGTTTTTT
NA | TRBJ1-5 | TRBV6-6 | NA | CASSYSIQDQPQHF | TGTGCCAGCAGTTACTCCATTCAAGATCAGCCCCAGCATTTT
NA | TRBJ2-5 | TRBV12-3/TRBV12-4 | few | CASTSGWGVWETQYF | TGTGCCAGCACCTCCGGGTGGGGAGTTTGGGAGACCCAGTACTTC
TRBD1 | TRBJ1-2 | TRBV28 | NA | CASSILGQANYGYTF | TGTGCCAGCAGTATCCTCGGACAGGCTAACTATGGCTACACCTTC
NA | TRBJ1-4 | TRBV4-3 | NA | CASSPRTRGATNEKLFF | TGCGCCAGCAGCCCCCGCACCAGGGGAGCAACTAATGAAAAACTGTTTTTT
NA | TRBJ2-1 | TRBV20-1 | NA | CSAAENEQFF | TGCAGTGCCGCGGAGAATGAGCAGTTCTTC
NA | TRBJ1-6 | TRBV2 | few | CASRSWENSPLHF | TGTGCCAGCAGGAGCTGGGAAAATTCACCCCTCCACTTT
TRBD2 | TRBJ2-1 | TRBV7-9 | NA | CASSLAPSGGYEQFF | TGTGCCAGCAGCTTAGCGCCTAGCGGGGGTTATGAGCAGTTCTTC
NA | TRBJ2-5 | TRBV5-5 | few | CASSLGTWDVRETQYF | TGTGCCAGCAGCTTAGGGACATGGGATGTAAGGGAGACCCAGTACTTC
NA | TRBJ2-7 | TRBV7-9 | few | CASSLGTPTRAGGYEQYF | TGTGCCAGCAGCTTAGGGACCCCTACTAGAGCCGGGGGTTACGAGCAGTACTTC
TRBD1 | TRBJ2-2 | TRBV20-1 | few | CSARDPGGTGELFF | TGCAGTGCTAGAGATCCAGGGGGCACCGGGGAGCTGTTTTTT
NA | TRBJ2-4 | TRBV28 | NA | CASSFEQGLELQYF | TGTGCCAGCAGTTTTGAACAAGGCCTCGAACTTCAGTACTTC
NA | TRBJ2-1 | TRBV11-2 | few | CASRPLKRSYNEQFF | TGTGCCAGCAGACCCCTTAAAAGGTCCTACAATGAGCAGTTCTTC
NA | TRBJ2-1 | TRBV5-1 | few | CASSLVEGGEEQFF | TGCGCCAGCAGCTTGGTAGAGGGAGGAGAGGAGCAGTTCTTC
NA | TRBJ1-4 | TRBV5-1 | many | CASSVDRNEKLFF | TGCGCCAGCAGCGTTGACAGAAATGAAAAACTGTTTTTT
NA | TRBJ1-3 | TRBV5-1 | NA | CASSLEAAGNTIYF | TGCGCCAGCAGCTTGGAGGCGGCTGGAAACACCATATATTTT
NA | TRBJ2-1 | TRBV6-1 | NA | CTSTGGLGSWEGNEQFF | TGTACCAGCACTGGGGGCTTGGGGTCCTGGGAGGGCAATGAGCAGTTCTTC
TRBD1 | TRBJ1-5 | TRBV7-9 | NA | CASSLTGESQPQHF | TGTGCCAGCAGCTTAACAGGGGAAAGTCAGCCCCAGCATTTT
NA | TRBJ2-1 | TRBV5-8 | NA | CASTLDSSSYNEQFF | TGTGCCAGCACCTTAGACTCGAGCTCCTACAATGAGCAGTTCTTC
TRBD1 | TRBJ2-6 | TRBV6-1 | NA | CASSTGTGSSGANVLTF | TGTGCCAGCAGTACCGGGACAGGCAGCTCTGGGGCCAACGTCCTGACTTTC
TRBD2 | TRBJ2-5 | TRBV2 | many | CASLSGLVETQYF | TGTGCCAGCCTCTCGGGACTAGTAGAGACCCAGTACTTC
TRBD2 | TRBJ2-1 | TRBV10-3 | NA | CAISPGTSGDNEQFF | TGTGCCATCAGTCCCGGGACTAGCGGTGACAATGAGCAGTTCTTC
TRBD2 | TRBJ2-5 | TRBV6-5 | NA | CASSYSGPPYAGGQETQYF | TGTGCCAGCAGTTACTCGGGGCCACCTTATGCGGGAGGTCAAGAGACCCAGTACTTC
TRBD2 | TRBJ2-2 | TRBV20-1 | NA | CSASRPGLETGELFF | TGCAGTGCATCCCGACCGGGACTAGAAACCGGGGAGCTGTTTTTT
NA | TRBJ1-2 | TRBV7-2 | NA | CASSLGPGGNYGYTF | TGTGCCAGCAGCTTAGGCCCCGGGGGTAACTATGGCTACACCTTC
NA | TRBJ2-2 | TRBV5-5 | NA | CASSSWTVRTGELFF | TGTGCCAGCAGCTCCTGGACAGTCCGCACCGGGGAGCTGTTTTTT
NA | TRBJ2-2 | TRBV10-3 | NA | CAISESGGTGELFF | TGTGCCATCAGTGAGTCCGGCGGAACCGGGGAGCTGTTTTTT
NA | TRBJ2-1 | TRBV29-1 | few | CSGHLGGLYNEQFF | TGCAGCGGGCACTTGGGAGGTCTCTACAATGAGCAGTTCTTC
TRBD1 | TRBJ1-2 | TRBV12-3/TRBV12-4 | NA | CASIARLGQGNYGYTF | TGTGCCAGCATCGCTAGACTGGGACAGGGTAACTATGGCTACACCTTC
NA | TRBJ1-6 | TRBV12-3/TRBV12-4 | few | CASRSGNSPLHF | TGTGCCAGCAGGTCAGGGAATTCACCCCTCCACTTT